These 2 T cell receptor beta chains share one sample of origin, sequenced in a study of immune evolution from preneoplasia to lung adenocarcinoma. Sequencing was performed with immunoSEQ multiplex PCR; in TCRdb, only in-frame clones are kept and a portion is missing. Seen here are a few thousand clones, under 80% observed once, and the top ten hold roughly 8%. Sequenced sample: FFPE minimally invasive lung adenocarcinoma tissue. These receptors came from a person in their 70s with lung adenocarcinoma.

The chain joins TRBV27 to TRBJ2-3, with 9 positions matching TRBD1. J lost 4 bases, V lost 4 bases, and 0 bases had no gene match. This CDR3 is 13 amino acids long. CDR1 and CDR2 (germline): MNHEY, SMNVEV (reference sequence). The CDR3 here is CASSYRGPDTQYF. CDR3 DNA sequence: TGTGCCAGCAGTTACAGGGGGCCAGATACGCAGTATTTT.

The rearrangement uses TRBV9 and TRBJ2-6; 7 nucleotides line up with TRBD1. Germline lookup yields CDR1 SGDLS and CDR2 YYNGEE. V shed 3 bases and J 0 bases; nucleotides not matched to a gene: 0. This CDR3 contains 15 residues. CDR3 protein: CASSAGGSGANVLTF. Here the CDR3 DNA reads TGTGCCAGCAGCGCAGGGGGCTCTGGGGCCAACGTCCTGACTTTC.